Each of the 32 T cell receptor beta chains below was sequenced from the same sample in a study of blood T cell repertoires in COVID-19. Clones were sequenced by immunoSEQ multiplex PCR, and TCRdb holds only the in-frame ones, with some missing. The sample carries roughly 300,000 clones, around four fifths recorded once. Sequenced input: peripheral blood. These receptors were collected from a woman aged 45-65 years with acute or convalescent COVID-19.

The CDR3 nucleotides read TGCGCCAGCAGCTCAACAAACAGGGTAGCGGGGGAGCTGTTTTTT. Its protein is CASSSTNRVAGELFF. The rearrangement links TRBV5-1 to TRBJ2-2, with D tentatively TRBD1 (6 bases). V was clipped by 3 bases and J by 8 bases, with 17 bases between them. Germline V gene data show CDR1 as SGHRS and CDR2 as YFSETQ. The CDR3 loop spans 15 amino acids.

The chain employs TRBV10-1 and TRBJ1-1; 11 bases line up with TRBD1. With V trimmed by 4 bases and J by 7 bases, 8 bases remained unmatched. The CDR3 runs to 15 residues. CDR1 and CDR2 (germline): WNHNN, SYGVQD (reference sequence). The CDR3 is CASSAGTGGMVEAFF. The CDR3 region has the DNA TGCGCCAGCAGTGCCGGGACAGGGGGAATGGTTGAAGCTTTCTTT.

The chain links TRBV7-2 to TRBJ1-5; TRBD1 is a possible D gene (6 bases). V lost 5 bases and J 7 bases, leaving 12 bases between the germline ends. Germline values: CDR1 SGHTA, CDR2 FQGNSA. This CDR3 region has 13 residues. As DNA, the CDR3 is TGTGCCAGCAGCAGCCGCAGGGGCCAGCCCCAGCATTTT. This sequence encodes CASSSRRGQPQHF.

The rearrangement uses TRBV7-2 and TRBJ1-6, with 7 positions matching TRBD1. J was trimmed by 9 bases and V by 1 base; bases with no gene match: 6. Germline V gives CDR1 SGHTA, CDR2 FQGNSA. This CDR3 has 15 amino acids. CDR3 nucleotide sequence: TGTGCCAGCAGCTTAGGGGGGACAGTACGTTCACCCCTCCACTTT. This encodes CASSLGGTVRSPLHF.

The CDR3 nucleotides read TGTGCCAGCAGCACAACTTCGGACAGGGGGCTTCAGCCCCAGCATTTT. The encoded protein is CASSTTSDRGLQPQHF. V gene TRBV21-1 combines with J gene TRBJ1-5; the table's D gene call, TRBD1, was not cross checked with the DNA. TRBV21-1 is a pseudogene locus. The CDR3 extends over 16 amino acids.

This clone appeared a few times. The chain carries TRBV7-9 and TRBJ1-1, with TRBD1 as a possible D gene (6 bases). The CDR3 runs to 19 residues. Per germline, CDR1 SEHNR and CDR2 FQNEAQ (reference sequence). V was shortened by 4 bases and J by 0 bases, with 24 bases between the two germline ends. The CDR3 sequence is CASSSLIRDNKRMNTEAFF. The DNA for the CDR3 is TGTGCCAGCAGCTCCTTGATTCGGGACAACAAAAGGATGAACACTGAAGCTTTCTTT.

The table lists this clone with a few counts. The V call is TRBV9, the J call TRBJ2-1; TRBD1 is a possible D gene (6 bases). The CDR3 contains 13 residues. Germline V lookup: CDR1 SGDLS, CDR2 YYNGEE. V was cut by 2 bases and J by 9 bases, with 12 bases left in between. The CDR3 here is CASSVRVDSEQFF. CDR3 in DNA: TGTGCCAGCAGCGTGCGGGTGGACAGTGAGCAGTTCTTC.

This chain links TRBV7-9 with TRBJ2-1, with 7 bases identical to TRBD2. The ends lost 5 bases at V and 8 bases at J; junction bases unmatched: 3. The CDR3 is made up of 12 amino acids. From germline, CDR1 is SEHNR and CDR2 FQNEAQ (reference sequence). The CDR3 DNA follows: TGTGCCAGCAGCCCGGCGGGGGATGAGCAGTTCTTC. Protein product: CASSPAGDEQFF.

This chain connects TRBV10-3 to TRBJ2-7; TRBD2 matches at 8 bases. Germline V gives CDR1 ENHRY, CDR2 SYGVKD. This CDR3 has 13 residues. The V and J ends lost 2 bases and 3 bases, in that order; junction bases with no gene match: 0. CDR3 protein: CAISESGSYEQYF. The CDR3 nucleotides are TGTGCCATCAGTGAGAGCGGGAGCTACGAGCAGTACTTC.

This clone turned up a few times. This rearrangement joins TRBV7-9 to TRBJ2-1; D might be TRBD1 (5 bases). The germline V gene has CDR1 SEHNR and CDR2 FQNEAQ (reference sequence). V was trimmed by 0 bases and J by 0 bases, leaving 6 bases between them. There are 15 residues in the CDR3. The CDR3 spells CASSLARASYNEQFF. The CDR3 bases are TGTGCCAGCAGCTTAGCCAGGGCCTCCTACAATGAGCAGTTCTTC. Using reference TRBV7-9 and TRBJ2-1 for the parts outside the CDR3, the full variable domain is DTGVSQNPRHKITKRGQNVTFRCDPISEHNRLYWYRQTLGQGPEFLTYFQNEAQLEKSRLLSDRFSAERPKGSFSTLEIQRTEQGDSAMYLCASSLARASYNEQFFGPGTRLTVL.

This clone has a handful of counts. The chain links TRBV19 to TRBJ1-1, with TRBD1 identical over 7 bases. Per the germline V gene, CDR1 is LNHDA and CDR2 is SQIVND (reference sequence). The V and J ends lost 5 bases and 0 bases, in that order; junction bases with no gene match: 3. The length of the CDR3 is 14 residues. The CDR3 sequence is CASSGQAMNTEAFF. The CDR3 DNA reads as TGTGCCAGTAGTGGACAGGCAATGAACACTGAAGCTTTCTTT. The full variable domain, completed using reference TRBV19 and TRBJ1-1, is DGGITQSPKYLFRKEGQNVTLSCEQNLNHDAMYWYRQDPGQGLRLIYYSQIVNDFQKGDIAEGYSVSREKKESFPLTVTSAQKNPTAFYLCASSGQAMNTEAFFGQGTRLTVV.

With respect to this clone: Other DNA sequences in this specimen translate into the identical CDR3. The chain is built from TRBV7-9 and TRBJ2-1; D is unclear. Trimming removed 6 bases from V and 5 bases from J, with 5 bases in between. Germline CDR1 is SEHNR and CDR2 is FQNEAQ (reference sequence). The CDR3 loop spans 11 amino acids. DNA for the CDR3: TGTGCCAGCAGTTTCAACAATGAGCAGTTCTTC. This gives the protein CASSFNNEQFF.

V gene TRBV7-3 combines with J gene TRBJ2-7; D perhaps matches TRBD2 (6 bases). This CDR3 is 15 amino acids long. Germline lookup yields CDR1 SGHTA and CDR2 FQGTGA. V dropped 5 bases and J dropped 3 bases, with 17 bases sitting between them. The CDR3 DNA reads TGTGCCAGCAGCCGAATGGGAGGTATTAACTACGAGCAGTACTTC. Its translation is CASSRMGGINYEQYF.

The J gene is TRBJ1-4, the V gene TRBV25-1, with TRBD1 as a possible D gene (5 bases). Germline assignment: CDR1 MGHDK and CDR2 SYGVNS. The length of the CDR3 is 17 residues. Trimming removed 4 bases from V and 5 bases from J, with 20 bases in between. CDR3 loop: CASSARPGTGVNEKLFF. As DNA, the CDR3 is TGTGCCAGCAGTGCTCGTCCCGGGACGGGAGTCAATGAAAAACTGTTTTTT.

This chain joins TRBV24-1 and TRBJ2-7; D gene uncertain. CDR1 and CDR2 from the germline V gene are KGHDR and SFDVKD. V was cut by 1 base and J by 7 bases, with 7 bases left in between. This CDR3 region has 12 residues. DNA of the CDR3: TGTGCCACCAGTGATTTTGACGGGGAGCAGTACTTC. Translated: CATSDFDGEQYF.

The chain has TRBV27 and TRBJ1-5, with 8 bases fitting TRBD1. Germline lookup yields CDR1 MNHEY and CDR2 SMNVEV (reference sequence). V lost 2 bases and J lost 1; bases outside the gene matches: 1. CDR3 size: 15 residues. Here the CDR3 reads CASSLTGGSNQPQHF. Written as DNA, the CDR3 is TGTGCCAGCAGTTTAACAGGGGGGAGCAATCAGCCCCAGCATTTT.

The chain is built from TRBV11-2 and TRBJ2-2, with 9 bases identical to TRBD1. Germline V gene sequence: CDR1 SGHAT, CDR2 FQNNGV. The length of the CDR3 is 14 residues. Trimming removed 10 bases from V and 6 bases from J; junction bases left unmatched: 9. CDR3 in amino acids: CATYPRTGAGELFF. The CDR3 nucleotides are TGTGCCACCTACCCGCGGACAGGGGCCGGGGAGCTGTTTTTT.

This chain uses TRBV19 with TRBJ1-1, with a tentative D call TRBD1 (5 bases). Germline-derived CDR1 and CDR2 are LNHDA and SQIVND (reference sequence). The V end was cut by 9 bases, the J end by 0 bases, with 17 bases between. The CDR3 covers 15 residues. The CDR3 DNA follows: TGTGCCAGCTCCCAGGGCAGGGTCATGAACACTGAAGCTTTCTTT. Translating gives CASSQGRVMNTEAFF.

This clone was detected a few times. CDR3 region: CAWSVNRGTEAFF. The CDR3 nucleotides read TGTGCCTGGAGTGTAAATCGGGGCACTGAAGCTTTCTTT. This sequence joins TRBV30 and TRBJ1-1; the D is unclear. CDR1 is GTSNPN, CDR2 SVGIG, per germline (reference sequence). Trimming cost V 0 bases and J 4 bases, with 9 bases left between them. The CDR3 has 13 residues.

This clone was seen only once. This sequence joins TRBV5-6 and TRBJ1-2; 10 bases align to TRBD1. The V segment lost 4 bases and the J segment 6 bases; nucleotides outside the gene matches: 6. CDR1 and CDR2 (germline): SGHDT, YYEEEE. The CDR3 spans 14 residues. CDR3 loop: CASSRGQGEDGYTF. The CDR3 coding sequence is TGTGCCAGCAGCCGAGGACAGGGGGAGGATGGCTACACCTTC.

The CDR3 loop reads CASSGYRDRGDYGYTF. DNA of the CDR3: TGCGCCAGCAGTGGGTACCGGGACAGGGGGGACTATGGCTACACCTTC. The rearrangement links TRBV4-1 to TRBJ1-2; 11 nucleotides line up with TRBD1. V was clipped by 6 bases and J by 3 bases; unmatched bases: 9. Germline-derived CDR1 and CDR2 are MGHRA and YSYEKL. This CDR3 spans 16 amino acids.

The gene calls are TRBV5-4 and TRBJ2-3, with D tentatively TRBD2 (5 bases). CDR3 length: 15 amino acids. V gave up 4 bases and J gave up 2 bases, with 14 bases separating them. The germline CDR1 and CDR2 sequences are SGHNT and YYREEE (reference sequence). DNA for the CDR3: TGTGCCAGCAGCCTCAGCGGAACAATCACAGATACGCAGTATTTT. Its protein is CASSLSGTITDTQYF.

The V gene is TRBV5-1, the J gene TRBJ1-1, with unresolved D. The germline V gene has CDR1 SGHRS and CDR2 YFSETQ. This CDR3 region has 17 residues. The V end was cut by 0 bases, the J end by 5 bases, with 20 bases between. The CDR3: CASSLVLSGRGDTEAFF. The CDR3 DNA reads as TGCGCCAGCAGCTTGGTTCTATCCGGGCGCGGGGATACTGAAGCTTTCTTT.

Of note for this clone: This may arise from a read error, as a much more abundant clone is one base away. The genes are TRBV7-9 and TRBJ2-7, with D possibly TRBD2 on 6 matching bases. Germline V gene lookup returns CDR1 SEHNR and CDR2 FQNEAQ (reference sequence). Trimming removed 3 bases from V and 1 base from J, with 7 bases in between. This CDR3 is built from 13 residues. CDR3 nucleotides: TGTGCCAGCAGCTTTAGCGGATCCTACGAGCAGTACTTC. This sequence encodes CASSFSGSYEQYF. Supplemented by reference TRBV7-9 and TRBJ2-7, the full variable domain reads DTGVSQNPRHKITKRGQNVTFRCDPISEHNRLYWYRQTLGQGPEFLTYFQNEAQLEKSRLLSDRFSAERPKGSFSTLEIQRTEQGDSAMYLCASSFSGSYEQYFGPGTRLTVT.

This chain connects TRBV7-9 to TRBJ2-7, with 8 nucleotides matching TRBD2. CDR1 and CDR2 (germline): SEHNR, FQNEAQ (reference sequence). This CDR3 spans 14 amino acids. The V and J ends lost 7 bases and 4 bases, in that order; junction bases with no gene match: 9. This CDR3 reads CASTENGGDYEQYF. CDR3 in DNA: TGTGCCAGCACCGAAAACGGGGGGGATTACGAGCAGTACTTC. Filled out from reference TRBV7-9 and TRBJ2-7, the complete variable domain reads DTGVSQNPRHKITKRGQNVTFRCDPISEHNRLYWYRQTLGQGPEFLTYFQNEAQLEKSRLLSDRFSAERPKGSFSTLEIQRTEQGDSAMYLCASTENGGDYEQYFGPGTRLTVT.

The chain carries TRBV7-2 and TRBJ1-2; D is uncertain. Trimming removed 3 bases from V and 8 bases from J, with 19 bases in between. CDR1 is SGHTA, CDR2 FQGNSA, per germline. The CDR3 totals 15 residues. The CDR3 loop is CASSFRIGTAGGYTF. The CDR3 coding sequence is TGTGCCAGCAGCTTCCGAATAGGTACAGCGGGGGGCTACACCTTC.

CDR3 residues: CASSRTPAGNQPQHF. CDR3 DNA sequence: TGTGCCAGCAGTCGGACACCTGCAGGCAATCAGCCCCAGCATTTT. The chain recombines TRBV2 with TRBJ1-5; TRBD1 is a possible D gene (5 bases). Looked up from germline, CDR1 is SNHLY and CDR2 is FYNNEI. This CDR3 has 15 residues. Trimming took 5 bases from V and 2 from J, leaving 13 bases between them.

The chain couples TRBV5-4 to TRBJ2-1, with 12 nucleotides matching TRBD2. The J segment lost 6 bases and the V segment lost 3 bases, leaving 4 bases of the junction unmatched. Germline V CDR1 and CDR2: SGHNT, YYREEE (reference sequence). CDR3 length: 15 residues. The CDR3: CASSYGLAGSNEQFF. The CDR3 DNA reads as TGTGCCAGCAGCTATGGACTAGCGGGGAGCAATGAGCAGTTCTTC.

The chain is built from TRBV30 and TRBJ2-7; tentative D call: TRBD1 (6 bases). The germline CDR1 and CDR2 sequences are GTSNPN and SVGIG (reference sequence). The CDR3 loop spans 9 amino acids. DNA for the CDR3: TGTGCCTGGAGTGCCTACAGGGACGTC. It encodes CAWSAYRDV.

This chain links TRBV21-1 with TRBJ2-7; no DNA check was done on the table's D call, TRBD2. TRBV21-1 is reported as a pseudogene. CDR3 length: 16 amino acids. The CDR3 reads CASSKGAAYSSYEQYV. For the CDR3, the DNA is TGTGCCAGCAGCAAAGGTGCAGCGTATAGCTCCTACGAGCAGTACGTC.

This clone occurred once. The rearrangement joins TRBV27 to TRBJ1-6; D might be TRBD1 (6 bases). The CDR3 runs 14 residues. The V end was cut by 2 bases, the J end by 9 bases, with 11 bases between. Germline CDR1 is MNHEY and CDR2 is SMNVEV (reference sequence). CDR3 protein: CASSLGRGASPLHF. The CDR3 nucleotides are TGTGCCAGCAGTTTAGGCAGGGGAGCTTCACCCCTCCACTTT.

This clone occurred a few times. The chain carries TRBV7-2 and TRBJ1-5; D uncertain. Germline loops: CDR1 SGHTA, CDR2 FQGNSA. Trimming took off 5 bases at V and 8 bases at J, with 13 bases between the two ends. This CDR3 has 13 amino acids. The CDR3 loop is CASSRTGEEPQHF. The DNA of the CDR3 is TGTGCCAGCAGCCGGACGGGAGAAGAGCCCCAGCATTTT.